This T cell receptor (beta chain) emerged from a study of shared clonotypes between healthy human individuals. CD45RO-negative, CCR7-selected cells formed the naive CD8 fraction, which excluded terminally differentiated effector memory CD45RA+ cells. In germline, CDR1 is MGHRA, CDR2 YSYEKL. V dropped 1 base and J dropped 7; count of bases not matched to a gene: 11. The CDR3 extends over 16 amino acids. Clones were sequenced by immunoSEQ multiplex PCR, and TCRdb holds only the in-frame ones, with some missing. In the table there are some 2.1 million clones, approximately 95% of which are singletons. The source material was naive CD8+ T cells sorted from blood. The chain couples TRBV4-1 to TRBJ1-2, with 8 positions matching TRBD1. This receptor was taken from a man aged 18 to 30 in good health. The CDR3 region has the DNA TGCGCCAGCAGCCAAGGGACGACAGGGGCCCCTGGTGGCTACACCTTC. Its protein product is CASSQGTTGAPGGYTF.